One T cell receptor beta chain is described in this entry. Its antigen remains unidentified. The data were taken from a study of identical twins. Study-level findings and limits: Researchers caution that invariant MAIT and iNKT cells could partly confound zero-insertion analyses. The conclusions drew on cross-sectional statistical analysis instead of tracking the same donors.

TCRdb analysed the 5' RACE reads with MiXCR anew, one entry per CDR3 protein. The profile shows 250,000 to 350,000 distinct CDR3 sequences, around 9.7% of them singletons. These data are also associated with another study on yellow fever vaccine responses in identical twins.

The sample consisted of CD8+ T cells sorted from blood. This TCR derives from a woman aged 18-29 years in good health.

The CDR3 DNA is TGTGCCAGCAGTGACGTAGTTCAGGGGACACCCTCCATGGGAGCTTTCTTT. Protein product: CASSDVVQGTPSMGAFF. V is TRBV28 and J is TRBJ1-1, with D maybe TRBD1 (6 bases). V was shortened by 5 bases and J by 10 bases, with 29 bases between the two germline ends. The germline gives CDR1 MDHEN, CDR2 SYDVKM. CDR3 size: 17 residues.